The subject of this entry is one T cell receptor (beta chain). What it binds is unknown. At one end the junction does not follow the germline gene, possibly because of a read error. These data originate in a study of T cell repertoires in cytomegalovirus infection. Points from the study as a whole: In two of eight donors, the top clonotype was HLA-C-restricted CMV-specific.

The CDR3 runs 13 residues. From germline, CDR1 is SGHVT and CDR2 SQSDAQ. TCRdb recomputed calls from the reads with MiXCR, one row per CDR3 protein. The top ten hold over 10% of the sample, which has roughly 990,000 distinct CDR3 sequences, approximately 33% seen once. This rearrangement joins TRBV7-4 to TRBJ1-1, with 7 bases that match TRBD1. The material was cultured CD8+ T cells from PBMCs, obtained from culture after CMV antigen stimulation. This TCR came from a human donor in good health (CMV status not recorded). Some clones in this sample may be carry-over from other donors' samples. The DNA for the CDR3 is TGTGCCAGCAGTTTTCTTGGACAGGATCGGGTTCACTTT. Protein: CASSFLGQDRVHF.